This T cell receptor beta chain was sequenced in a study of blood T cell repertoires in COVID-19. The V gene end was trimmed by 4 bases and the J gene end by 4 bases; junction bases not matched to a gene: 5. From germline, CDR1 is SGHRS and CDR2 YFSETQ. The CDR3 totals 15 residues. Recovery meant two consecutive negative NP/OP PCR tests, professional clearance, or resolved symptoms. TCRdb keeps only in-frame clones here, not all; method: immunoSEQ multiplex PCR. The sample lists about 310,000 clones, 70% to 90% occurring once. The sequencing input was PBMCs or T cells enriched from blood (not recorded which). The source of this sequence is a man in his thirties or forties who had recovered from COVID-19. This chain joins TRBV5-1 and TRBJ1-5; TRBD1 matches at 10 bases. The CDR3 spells CASSAGTGVNQPQHF. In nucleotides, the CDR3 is TGCGCCAGCAGCGCGGGGACAGGGGTTAATCAGCCCCAGCATTTT.